Each of the 24 T cell receptor beta chains below was sequenced from the same sample in a study of early T cells in non-severe SARS-CoV-2 infection. Via MiXCR, TCRdb re-called the 5' RACE reads, giving one row per CDR3 protein. The data show tens of thousands of distinct CDR3 sequences, under 15% seen once. The material sequenced was whole blood. The source of these receptors is an adult who was a healthcare worker with PCR-confirmed SARS-CoV-2 infection or an uninfected control (not recorded which).

The chain has TRBV20-1 and TRBJ2-2; tentatively, D is TRBD1 or TRBD2 (5 bases each). Trimming removed 2 bases at V and 5 bases at J, with 12 bases between. The CDR3 has 14 amino acids. Germline V CDR1 and CDR2: DFQATT, SNEGSKA (reference sequence). For the CDR3, the DNA is TGCAGTGCTAGACTAAGAGGGGCGACCGGGGAGCTGTTTTTT. It specifies CSARLRGATGELFF.

Only a few counts were recorded for this clonotype. This chain connects TRBV10-1 to TRBJ2-7, with 15 bases lining up with TRBD2. The CDR3 length is 20 residues. With V trimmed by 2 bases and J by 1 base, 12 bases remained unmatched. CDR1 is WNHNN, CDR2 SYGVQD, per germline (reference sequence). CDR3 nucleotides: TGCGCCAGCAGTGAGGGTTTCCCGGGACTAGCGGGAGGAGAGTCCTACGAGCAGTACTTC. It translates to CASSEGFPGLAGGESYEQYF.

To note about this clonotype: This sequence may be a read error, since a much larger clone differs from it by one base. The rearrangement links TRBV7-9 to TRBJ2-3; TRBD1 matches at 10 bases. Looked up from germline, CDR1 is SEHNR and CDR2 is FQNEAQ (reference sequence). This CDR3 comprises 15 residues. The CDR3, as DNA: TGTGCCAGCAGCTCCCGGGACAGGGGAACAGATATGCAGTATTTT. Encoded protein: CASSSRDRGTDMQYF.

The chain recombines TRBV20-1 with TRBJ2-1; TRBD2 agrees at 10 bases. Losses at the gene ends were 1 base for V and 9 bases for J; bases not matched to a gene: 12. CDR3 length: 16 amino acids. Germline V gives CDR1 DFQATT, CDR2 SNEGSKA (reference sequence). For the CDR3, the DNA is TGCAGTGCTAGAGGAGAAAGCGGGAGGGCCGCTGTTGAGCAGTTCTTC. It translates to CSARGESGRAAVEQFF.

This clonotype was observed many times. The V call is TRBV28, the J call TRBJ2-4; D ambiguous. The CDR3 contains 12 residues. The V end lost 5 bases, the J end lost 10 bases, and 12 bases lay between the germline ends. The germline CDR1 and CDR2 sequences are MDHEN and SYDVKM. The CDR3 bases are TGTGCCAGCAGTACGGCCTCCCGGATTCAGTACTTC. Protein sequence: CASSTASRIQYF.

This clonotype was detected a few times. V and J are TRBV12-3 or TRBV12-4 and TRBJ2-3; TRBD2 agrees at 7 bases. Trimming removed 6 bases from V and 5 bases from J; junction bases left unmatched: 8. This CDR3 has 14 residues. The CDR3 coding sequence is TGTGCCAGCAGGCCTTCCTCGGGGGGAGATACGCAGTATTTT. The encoded protein is CASRPSSGGDTQYF.

This clonotype showed up many times. The rearrangement uses TRBV28 and TRBJ2-7, with a weak D call TRBD2 (6 bases). Germline-derived CDR1 and CDR2 are MDHEN and SYDVKM. V lost 4 bases and J lost 0, with 13 bases in between. This CDR3 region has 15 residues. The CDR3 sequence: CASSSPPGSSYEQYF. CDR3 bases: TGTGCCAGCAGTTCCCCTCCCGGGAGCTCCTACGAGCAGTACTTC.

This clonotype was counted only a few times. The chain has TRBV27 and TRBJ2-3; D is ambiguous. V was shortened by 2 bases and J by 0 bases, with 9 bases between the two germline ends. Looked up from germline, CDR1 is MNHEY and CDR2 is SMNVEV (reference sequence). The CDR3 spans 15 residues. The CDR3 DNA reads as TGTGCCAGCAGTTTAGGGCAGACAAGCACAGATACGCAGTATTTT. Translating it yields CASSLGQTSTDTQYF.

V and J are TRBV3-1 and TRBJ2-7; 10 bases align to TRBD2. The CDR3 sequence is 15 residues long. Trimming took 3 bases from V and 0 from J; bases not matched to a gene: 2. Germline V CDR1 and CDR2: LGHDT, YNNKEL (reference sequence). The CDR3 DNA follows: TGTGCCAGCAGCCAGGGACTAGCGACCTCCTACGAGCAGTACTTC. It encodes CASSQGLATSYEQYF.

Only a few counts were recorded for this clonotype. V gene TRBV7-8 combines with J gene TRBJ2-3, with TRBD2 identical over 9 bases. There are 16 residues in the CDR3. The germline V gene has CDR1 SGHVS and CDR2 FQNEAQ. The junction had 8 bases not matched to a gene; V was cut back by 4 bases and J by 3 bases. The CDR3, as DNA: TGTGCCAGCAGCTCGGCTAGCGGGATCACGACAGATACGCAGTATTTT. Translated, it gives CASSSASGITTDTQYF.

The V gene is TRBV5-1, the J gene TRBJ2-7, with 15 bases matching TRBD2. V was clipped by 5 bases and J by 4 bases; unmatched bases: 4. The CDR3 contains 15 residues. The germline V gene encodes CDR1 SGHRS and CDR2 YFSETQ. The CDR3 sequence: CASSSGTSGRYEQYF. The CDR3 DNA reads TGCGCCAGCAGTTCCGGGACTAGCGGGAGGTACGAGCAGTACTTC.

This clonotype was found a few times. This chain links TRBV29-1 with TRBJ1-2; unclear D gene. The germline V gene has CDR1 SQVTM and CDR2 ANQGSEA. The CDR3 has 10 amino acids. The V and J ends lost 5 bases and 5 bases respectively, with 6 bases between them. The CDR3 loop reads CSVREYGYTF. The CDR3 DNA is TGCAGCGTTCGAGAATATGGCTACACCTTC.

This clonotype was picked up one time. J is TRBJ2-5 and V is TRBV4-2; TRBD2 agrees at 7 bases. This CDR3 contains 15 residues. J was trimmed by 1 base and V by 1 base; bases with no gene match: 3. Germline V gene data show CDR1 as LGHNA and CDR2 as YNFKEQ. CDR3 in amino acids: CASSQAGGLQETQYF. In DNA, the CDR3 is TGTGCCAGCAGCCAAGCGGGAGGCCTCCAAGAGACCCAGTACTTC.

The genes are TRBV6-5 and TRBJ2-1; 11 positions agree with TRBD2. V lost 5 bases, J lost 5 bases, and 8 bases stayed unmatched. Germline loops: CDR1 MNHEY, CDR2 SVGAGI. The CDR3 loop spans 16 amino acids. This CDR3 is CASSRPSSGRNNEQFF. The CDR3 coding sequence is TGTGCCAGCAGTCGCCCGTCTAGCGGGAGGAACAATGAGCAGTTCTTC.

This clonotype occurred a few times. Since the CDR3 does not end with the conserved phenylalanine or tryptophan, this likely comes from a read error. The DNA is left out, because the CDR3 cannot be placed on it with certainty; the CDR3 is given as TCRdb lists it. The V and J genes are TRBV29-1 and TRBJ2-1; the table's D call, TRBD1, was not checked against the DNA. Germline CDR1 SQVTM, CDR2 ANQGSEA. Both ends counted, the CDR3 spans 11 residues. The chain's CDR3 is CSVDSQGGPPI.

Written as DNA, the CDR3 is TGTGCCAGCAGCTCCCGCTTAGGCAAAAACATTCAGTACTTC. This translates into CASSSRLGKNIQYF. The chain has TRBV11-2 and TRBJ2-4, with no clear D. The CDR3 is made up of 14 amino acids. Between the trimmed V and J ends, which lost 4 bases and 3 bases, there was a span of 10 bases. Germline CDR1 reads SGHAT; CDR2 reads FQNNGV.

The V gene is TRBV29-1, the J gene TRBJ2-3, with 9 bases aligning to TRBD2. The CDR3 extends over 14 amino acids. Looked up from germline, CDR1 is SQVTM and CDR2 is ANQGSEA. V lost 4 bases and J lost 6; bases outside the gene matches: 8. CDR3 bases: TGCAGCGTTGCGGTAGCGGGAGTTGGGGATACGCAGTATTTT. Translation: CSVAVAGVGDTQYF.

In this sample, this clonotype turned up many times. The chain couples TRBV9 to TRBJ2-2; 11 nucleotides align to TRBD2. Per germline, CDR1 SGDLS and CDR2 YYNGEE. The length of the CDR3 is 17 residues. Trimming took 0 bases from V and 5 from J; bases not matched to a gene: 6. The DNA for the CDR3 is TGTGCCAGCAGCGTAGGGCTAGCGGGAGGAGGAACCGGGGAGCTGTTTTTT. Translated: CASSVGLAGGGTGELFF.

This clonotype occurred once. CDR3 residues: CASSINSFQPQHF. The CDR3 nucleotides read TGTGCCAGCAGCATAAATTCGTTTCAGCCCCAGCATTTT. The genes are TRBV11-2 and TRBJ1-5, with D unresolved. Germline CDR1 is SGHAT and CDR2 is FQNNGV. V was shortened by 5 bases and J by 6 bases, with 11 bases between the two germline ends. This CDR3 is 13 amino acids long.

A few counts support this clonotype. This chain links TRBV12-3 or TRBV12-4 with TRBJ2-2, with unresolved D. Trimming left V 7 bases short and J 6 bases short, with 18 bases between. The CDR3 consists of 15 residues. CDR3 residues: CASIVGSALAGELFF. The CDR3 nucleotides are TGTGCCAGCATAGTGGGGTCCGCTTTGGCCGGGGAGCTGTTTTTT.

This clonotype showed up many times. The rearrangement uses TRBV29-1 and TRBJ1-1, with TRBD1 matching 7 bases. V dropped 5 bases and J dropped 4; count of bases not matched to a gene: 7. The germline V gene has CDR1 SQVTM and CDR2 ANQGSEA. The CDR3 is 13 amino acids. Here the CDR3 reads CSVRQGAITEAFF. Written as DNA, the CDR3 is TGCAGCGTTAGACAGGGTGCGATCACTGAAGCTTTCTTT.

Ten or more counts support this clonotype. The rearrangement uses TRBV6-2 or TRBV6-3 and TRBJ2-1, with 8 bases that match TRBD2. This CDR3 is built from 15 residues. Germline loops: CDR1 MNHEY, CDR2 SVGEGT. J gave up 0 bases and V 6 bases, and 4 bases lay outside the gene matches. CDR3 sequence: CASRTSGSSYNEQFF. CDR3 in DNA: TGTGCCAGCAGAACTAGCGGTAGCTCCTACAATGAGCAGTTCTTC.

In its sample, this clonotype was seen many times. The rearrangement joins TRBV28 to TRBJ2-3, with 11 bases lining up with TRBD2. The CDR3 runs to 17 residues. The V gene end was trimmed by 5 bases and the J gene end by 2 bases; junction bases not matched to a gene: 9. Per the germline V gene, CDR1 is MDHEN and CDR2 is SYDVKM. The DNA for the CDR3 is TGTGCCAGCAGTGCGAAGGGACTAGCGGTCCTCACAGATACGCAGTATTTT. Translation: CASSAKGLAVLTDTQYF.

This clonotype was picked up many times. CDR3 loop: CASSVAGTSVAEQYF. In DNA form, the CDR3 reads TGCGCCAGCAGCGTTGCCGGGACTAGTGTCGCCGAGCAGTACTTC. The gene calls are TRBV5-1 and TRBJ2-7; TRBD2 agrees at 8 bases. J lost 6 bases, V lost 4 bases, and 12 bases had no gene match. This CDR3 region has 15 residues. Per the germline V gene, CDR1 is SGHRS and CDR2 is YFSETQ.